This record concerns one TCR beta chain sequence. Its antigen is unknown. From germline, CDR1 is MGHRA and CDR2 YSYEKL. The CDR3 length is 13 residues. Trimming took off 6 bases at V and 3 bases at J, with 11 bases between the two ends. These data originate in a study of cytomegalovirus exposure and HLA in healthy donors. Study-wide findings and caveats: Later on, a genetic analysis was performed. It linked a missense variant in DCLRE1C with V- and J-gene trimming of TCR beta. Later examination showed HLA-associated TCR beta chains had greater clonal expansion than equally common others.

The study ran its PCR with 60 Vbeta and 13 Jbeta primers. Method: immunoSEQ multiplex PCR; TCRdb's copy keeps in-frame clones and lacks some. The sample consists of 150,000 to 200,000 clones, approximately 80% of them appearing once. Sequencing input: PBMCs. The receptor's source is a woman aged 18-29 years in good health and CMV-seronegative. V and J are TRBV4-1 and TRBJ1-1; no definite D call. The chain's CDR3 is CASRRNGYTEAFF. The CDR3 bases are TGCGCCAGCAGACGAAACGGGTACACTGAAGCTTTCTTT.